This TCR beta chain was profiled in a study of cytomegalovirus exposure and HLA in healthy donors. This clone was seen just once. The antigen is unknown. Primers included in the PCR were 60 Vbeta and 13 Jbeta primers. Sequencing used immunoSEQ multiplex PCR; TCRdb keeps in-frame clones, though not all of them. The data show 200,000 or so clones, with more than 80% seen just once and about 3% held by the top ten. Points from the study as a whole: As confirmed in vitro, three CMV-associated chains were specific for CMV antigens.

The CDR3 consists of 16 residues. V trimming: 2 bases; J trimming: 3 bases; junction bases outside the gene matches: 7. Germline CDR1 is MNHNS and CDR2 is SASEGT. Sequencing was done on a sample of PBMCs. The receptor comes from a man between 25 and 39 years old in good health and CMV-seronegative. The V call is TRBV6-1, the J call TRBJ2-1, with 7 bases matching TRBD2. CDR3 nucleotides: TGTGCCAGCAGTGAACGGGTGGTAGCGGGCTACAATGAGCAGTTCTTC. It specifies CASSERVVAGYNEQFF.